These 26 T cell receptor beta chains were sequenced from one sample in a study of T cells in Graves' hyperthyroidism and ophthalmopathy. TCR beta CDR3 regions were amplified from RNA. When the TCR CDR3 underwent first-round RT-PCR, the HTBI primer set was used. One entry per CDR3 protein results from TCRdb running MiXCR on the multiplex PCR reads. Here the sample spans 650,000 to 800,000 distinct CDR3 sequences, 45% being singletons. Source material: peripheral blood or thyroid tissue (not recorded which). The receptor source for this set is an adult man with Graves' disease, either hyperthyroidism or ophthalmopathy (not recorded which).

The chain carries TRBV20-1 and TRBJ1-6; 8 bases are shared with TRBD1. V lost 3 bases to trimming and J lost 2 bases; unmatched junction nucleotides: 3. The CDR3 length is 15 residues. Germline CDR1 DFQATT, CDR2 SNEGSKA (reference sequence). The CDR3 DNA reads TGCAGTGCTAGGATGACAGGGGCCTATAATTCACCCCTCCACTTT. Amino acid sequence: CSARMTGAYNSPLHF.

The rearrangement links TRBV5-1 to TRBJ2-2; no reliable D call. V was pared by 4 bases and J by 7 bases, with 8 bases between. The germline CDR1 and CDR2 sequences are SGHRS and YFSETQ. The CDR3 has 12 residues. The CDR3 DNA reads as TGCGCCAGCAGCGCCCCCGACGGGGAGCTGTTTTTT. This gives the protein CASSAPDGELFF.

In this sample, this clonotype turned up once. The conserved phenylalanine or tryptophan is not found at the CDR3 terminus, so this likely reflects a read error. The rearrangement links TRBV24-1 to TRBJ1-1, with TRBD1 identical over 10 bases. V was pared by 5 bases and J by 2 bases, with 7 bases of the junction left unmatched. CDR1 and CDR2 from the germline V gene are KGHDR and SFDVKD. The CDR3 is 16 residues long. This CDR3 reads CATSASGQGRNTEAFL. The CDR3, as DNA: TGTGCCACCAGTGCCTCGGGACAGGGGAGAAACACTGAAGCTTTCCTT.

This clonotype occurred a few times. The chain carries TRBV5-1 and TRBJ2-5; tentatively, D is TRBD2 (5 bases). Trimming cost V 1 base and J 3 bases, with 13 bases left between them. The germline CDR1 and CDR2 sequences are SGHRS and YFSETQ. This CDR3 spans 15 amino acids. The DNA for the CDR3 is TGCGCCAGCAGCTTGCTAGGGCGGGCTGAAGAGACCCAGTACTTC. It codes for CASSLLGRAEETQYF.

This chain joins TRBV7-8 and TRBJ1-5, with a tentative D call TRBD1 (5 bases). The CDR3 consists of 16 residues. From germline, CDR1 is SGHVS and CDR2 FQNEAQ. V was clipped by 0 bases and J by 5 bases, with 14 bases between them. CDR3 region: CASSLARDGVYQPQHF. The CDR3 DNA sequence: TGTGCCAGCAGCTTAGCAAGGGACGGCGTCTATCAGCCCCAGCATTTT.

The sample holds a few counts of this clonotype. The V and J genes are TRBV7-9 and TRBJ2-7; TRBD1 aligns across 8 bases. The CDR3 totals 14 residues. Looked up from germline, CDR1 is SEHNR and CDR2 is FQNEAQ (reference sequence). The trim removed 5 bases at V and 1 base at J, leaving 4 bases unmatched. CDR3 loop: CASSDGDRSYEQYF. The CDR3 DNA reads as TGTGCCAGCAGCGACGGGGACAGGTCCTACGAGCAGTACTTC.

This clonotype was detected a few times. The V and J genes are TRBV20-1 and TRBJ2-5; TRBD1 aligns across 7 bases. The CDR3 loop spans 13 amino acids. With V trimmed by 3 bases and J by 5 bases, 6 bases remained unmatched. Germline V lookup: CDR1 DFQATT, CDR2 SNEGSKA (reference sequence). The CDR3 region has the DNA TGCAGTGCTAGTAGGGGGCCGCACGAGACCCAGTACTTC. It encodes CSASRGPHETQYF.

This chain uses TRBV2 with TRBJ2-7; 8 bases match TRBD2. This CDR3 comprises 15 residues. Germline CDR1 is SNHLY and CDR2 is FYNNEI. V dropped 5 bases and J dropped 4; count of bases not matched to a gene: 10. In DNA, the CDR3 is TGTGCCAGCAGTTACGGGGGAGCGGGGGAATACGAGCAGTACTTC. It is translated as CASSYGGAGEYEQYF.

This clonotype has more than one count but fewer than ten. The V call is TRBV3-1, the J call TRBJ2-7, with D possibly called TRBD1 or TRBD2 (5 bases each). The CDR3 loop spans 9 amino acids. Germline V lookup: CDR1 LGHDT, CDR2 YNNKEL (reference sequence). V lost 10 bases and J lost 6, with 7 bases in between. The CDR3 reads CATGGEQYF. The CDR3 DNA reads TGTGCCACTGGGGGCGAGCAGTACTTC.

This chain connects TRBV5-6 to TRBJ1-4; D is unclear. This CDR3 is 16 amino acids long. From germline, CDR1 is SGHDT and CDR2 YYEEEE. Trimming took off 4 bases at V and 1 base at J, with 14 bases between the two ends. The CDR3 loop reads CASSLGIGVTNEKLFF. The CDR3 nucleotides read TGTGCCAGCAGCCTCGGGATCGGGGTAACTAATGAAAAACTGTTTTTT.

The sample holds one count of this clonotype. A read error may explain this, as a much larger clone is one base away. CDR3 nucleotide sequence: TGCGCCAGCAGCTTGGACGGGACAGGGCCCAATCAGCCCCGGCATTTT. As protein: CASSLDGTGPNQPRHF. V is TRBV5-1 and J is TRBJ1-5; 9 positions match TRBD1. Germline-derived CDR1 and CDR2 are SGHRS and YFSETQ. This CDR3 is built from 16 residues.

In nucleotides, the CDR3 is TGTGCCAGCAGTAAACTAAGCACAGATACGCAGTATTTT. Its translation: CASSKLSTDTQYF. The chain combines TRBV7-3 with TRBJ2-3, with D hard to call. The CDR3 length is 13 residues. Trimming cost V 6 bases and J 0 bases, with 7 bases left between them. Germline lookup yields CDR1 SGHTA and CDR2 FQGTGA.

The chain has TRBV6-5 and TRBJ1-1, with 9 bases aligning to TRBD1. V trimming: 7 bases; J trimming: 3 bases; junction bases outside the gene matches: 6. CDR3 size: 14 residues. Germline V CDR1 and CDR2: MNHEY, SVGAGI. The CDR3 spells CASNGRQGDTEAFF. Here the CDR3 DNA reads TGTGCCAGCAACGGCAGACAGGGGGACACTGAAGCTTTCTTT.

The rearrangement uses TRBV7-8 and TRBJ2-5, with 9 positions matching TRBD1. The CDR3 length is 15 residues. CDR1 SGHVS and CDR2 FQNEAQ come from the germline V gene. The trim removed 5 bases at V and 5 bases at J, leaving 9 bases unmatched. The CDR3 DNA follows: TGTGCCAGCAGCCCCGGGACAGGGAGTTGGGAGACCCAGTACTTC. Encoded protein: CASSPGTGSWETQYF. Looking up the rest from reference TRBV7-8 and TRBJ2-5 gives the full variable domain: GAGVSQSPRYKVAKRGQDVALRCDPISGHVSLFWYQQALGQGPEFLTYFQNEAQLDKSGLPSDRFFAERPEGSVSTLKIQRTQQEDSAVYLCASSPGTGSWETQYFGPGTRLLVL.

This clonotype was counted at least ten times. This rearrangement joins TRBV15 to TRBJ1-5; 8 bases align to TRBD1. The CDR3 loop spans 15 amino acids. After removal of 3 bases from V and 5 bases from J, the junction contained 6 bases not matched to a gene. Germline V lookup: CDR1 LNHNV, CDR2 YYDKDF (reference sequence). The CDR3: CATSRRQGLDQPQHF. The DNA for the CDR3 is TGTGCCACCAGCAGGCGACAGGGGCTTGATCAGCCCCAGCATTTT.

This chain connects TRBV19 to TRBJ2-5, with D possibly being TRBD2 (6 bases). V lost 4 bases and J 4 bases, leaving 13 bases between the germline ends. CDR1 and CDR2 from the germline V gene are LNHDA and SQIVND (reference sequence). The CDR3 consists of 14 residues. The CDR3 DNA sequence: TGTGCCAGTAGTACCGGGAGCGTAAGAGAGACCCAGTACTTC. This translates into CASSTGSVRETQYF.

V gene TRBV4-1 combines with J gene TRBJ1-1; tentatively, D is TRBD1 (6 bases). This CDR3 is built from 15 residues. The ends were cut back, 0 bases at V and 4 bases at J, with 12 bases in the middle. Looked up from germline, CDR1 is MGHRA and CDR2 is YSYEKL. The CDR3 coding sequence is TGCGCCAGCAGCCAAGATCCAGGGGCGACCACTGAAGCTTTCTTT. Its protein product is CASSQDPGATTEAFF.

The CDR3, as DNA: TGTGCCAGCAGCGGGAACAGCTCTTCTGGAAACACCATATATTTT. It encodes CASSGNSSSGNTIYF. The chain joins TRBV9 to TRBJ1-3; D is unresolved. The CDR3 length is 15 residues. Trimming left V 3 bases short and J 1 base short, with 11 bases between. Looked up from germline, CDR1 is SGDLS and CDR2 is YYNGEE. The full variable domain, with the rest looked up from reference TRBV9 and TRBJ1-3, is DSGVTQTPKHLITATGQRVTLRCSPRSGDLSVYWYQQSLDQGLQFLIQYYNGEERAKGNILERFSAQQFPDLHSELNLSSLELGDSALYFCASSGNSSSGNTIYFGEGSWLTVV.

J is TRBJ1-5 and V is TRBV15; the D is unclear. Germline assignment: CDR1 LNHNV and CDR2 YYDKDF (reference sequence). The CDR3 has 14 amino acids. Between the trimmed V and J ends, which lost 10 bases and 6 bases, there was a span of 19 bases. The CDR3 region has the DNA TGTGCCAGCAGTGAGGGTTGGGGAACTCAGCCCCAGCATTTT. Its protein product is CASSEGWGTQPQHF.

This clonotype was seen once. This may be a read error: a much more frequent sequence differs by one nucleotide. The chain recombines TRBV11-2 with TRBJ2-2; perhaps D is TRBD1 or TRBD2 (6 bases each). V shed 0 bases and J shed 1 base, with 9 bases lying between them. This CDR3 spans 16 amino acids. The germline CDR1 and CDR2 sequences are SGHAT and FQNNGV. In DNA, the CDR3 is TGTGCCAGCAGCTTAGACGGGGGCGTGAACACCGGGGAGCTGTTTTTT. Translating gives CASSLDGGVNTGELFF.

This clonotype was picked up one time. J is TRBJ1-5 and V is TRBV9, with D hard to call. Trimming took off 1 base at V and 9 bases at J, with 14 bases between the two ends. CDR1 and CDR2 from the germline V gene are SGDLS and YYNGEE. The CDR3 contains 14 residues. The CDR3 sequence: CASSVTDAPRPQHF. CDR3 nucleotide sequence: TGTGCCAGCAGCGTAACGGACGCCCCGAGGCCCCAGCATTTT.

This clonotype has at least ten counts. The V call is TRBV2, the J call TRBJ1-2; perhaps TRBD1 as D (6 bases). Germline CDR1 SNHLY, CDR2 FYNNEI. CDR3 length: 10 residues. V was clipped by 9 bases and J by 6 bases, with 8 bases between them. The CDR3 DNA is TGTGCCAGTAACAGGGATGGCTACACCTTC. Translating gives CASNRDGYTF.

This clonotype showed up many times. The CDR3 loop reads CASLDRGYTIYF. CDR3 bases: TGTGCCAGCTTAGACAGGGGCTACACCATATATTTT. The V and J genes are TRBV7-2 and TRBJ1-3; 8 bases line up with TRBD1. The V gene end was trimmed by 8 bases and the J gene end by 8 bases; junction bases not matched to a gene: 5. CDR1 SGHTA and CDR2 FQGNSA come from the germline V gene. The CDR3 extends over 12 amino acids.

V and J are TRBV12-3 or TRBV12-4 and TRBJ1-2; no clear D gene. The CDR3 runs to 11 residues. V was pared by 6 bases and J by 14 bases, with 16 bases between. CDR3 DNA sequence: TGTGCCAGCAGGGCGGGAGCAAGTTTTACCTTC. Translation: CASRAGASFTF.

This clonotype was observed a handful of times. V gene TRBV2 combines with J gene TRBJ2-2, with D possibly matching TRBD1 (6 bases). Trimming took 1 base from V and 4 from J, leaving 10 bases between them. The germline CDR1 and CDR2 sequences are SNHLY and FYNNEI. The CDR3 consists of 15 residues. Here the CDR3 DNA reads TGTGCCAGCAGTGAAGTCACAGGGCTCACCGGGGAGCTGTTTTTT. Amino acid sequence: CASSEVTGLTGELFF.

This clonotype was observed at least ten times. The rearrangement links TRBV2 to TRBJ1-5; D not resolved. CDR1 is SNHLY, CDR2 FYNNEI, per germline. Between the trimmed V and J ends, which lost 3 bases and 5 bases, there was a span of 5 bases. The CDR3 runs 12 residues. The CDR3 loop is CASSEGHQPQHF. The DNA for the CDR3 is TGTGCCAGCAGTGAGGGCCATCAGCCCCAGCATTTT.